These T cell receptor beta chains were read from a single sample in a study of T cells in Graves' hyperthyroidism and ophthalmopathy. Each CDR3 protein gets one entry after TCRdb re-called the multiplex PCR reads with MiXCR. In the table there are about 49,000 distinct CDR3 sequences, 54% of which are singletons. The sequenced sample consisted of peripheral blood or thyroid tissue (not recorded which). These receptors originate from a man aged 18 to 35 with Graves' hyperthyroidism. CDR3s leave out the opening cysteine and the closing phenylalanine or tryptophan. Fields, in order: D gene, clone size, V gene, J gene, CDR3 protein. The D gene is left open where the match is weak. The size entry is marked missing in some rows and otherwise reads once, few, many or a size class.

.,.,TRBV7-2,TRBJ1-6,ASSLSSGNSPLH
.,few,TRBV25-1,TRBJ1-6,ASSEYRGTNSPLH
.,.,TRBV9,TRBJ2-6,ASSPPGLAGANVLT
.,few,TRBV7-6,TRBJ2-1,ASSWGGGDYYNEQF
.,.,TRBV29-1,TRBJ1-2,SVEPGKEGYT
TRBD1,.,TRBV10-3,TRBJ1-2,ATSPGQGANYGYT
TRBD2,few,TRBV7-7,TRBJ2-5,ASSSGLAGAETQY
TRBD1,.,TRBV20-1,TRBJ2-7,SAEPGQGLDEQY
TRBD1,many,TRBV6-1,TRBJ2-2,ASIRDRLSGELF
.,.,TRBV15,TRBJ1-4,ATSSGSNEKLF
TRBD2,.,TRBV29-1,TRBJ2-3,SVRPGTSADTQY
TRBD1,few,TRBV2,TRBJ1-4,ATAGTVDEKLF
.,.,TRBV7-2,TRBJ2-7,ASSLQPGALGNGGQY
.,many,TRBV19,TRBJ2-2,ASSIPQRTWADNTGELF
.,.,TRBV29-1,TRBJ1-2,SVQVAYGYT
TRBD1,.,TRBV9,TRBJ1-3,ASSWGQGGYGNTIY
.,few,TRBV2,TRBJ1-2,ASRVGGYT
.,.,TRBV7-2,TRBJ2-7,ASSLDLGIGEQY
.,.,TRBV9,TRBJ1-2,ASSVGTGGYTFGSGTGGYT
.,.,TRBV20-1,TRBJ1-5,SASVAGGQPQH
TRBD1,.,TRBV30,TRBJ1-4,AWRVTRDRAV
.,many,TRBV7-9,TRBJ1-2,ASSFTPGNGYT
.,few,TRBV28,TRBJ1-2,ASSSGQTYGYT
.,.,TRBV15,TRBJ1-4,ATSRGQPNEKLF
.,many,TRBV15,TRBJ1-1,ATSRASSTANTEAF
.,.,TRBV7-9,TRBJ2-2,ASSLFASEELF
.,.,TRBV29-1,TRBJ2-6,SVAEGSGANVLT
.,.,TRBV9,TRBJ1-5,ASSVGGWFDQPQH
TRBD1,medium-sized,TRBV7-3,TRBJ2-5,ASSPRGSETQY
TRBD1,.,TRBV29-1,TRBJ2-7,SVRPGTGATGEQY
TRBD2,many,TRBV20-1,TRBJ2-5,SARDPAGGQETQY
.,many,TRBV9,TRBJ2-5,ASSGGRQNQETQY
TRBD1,few,TRBV4-1,TRBJ1-6,ASSQDPRRQGSSYNSPLH
TRBD2,.,TRBV20-1,TRBJ2-5,SAMTSGRMETQY
.,many,TRBV27,TRBJ1-6,ASSLEHRSPLH
TRBD1,.,TRBV5-4,TRBJ2-5,ASSRQGDQY
TRBD1,many,TRBV28,TRBJ1-2,ASSSGQVYGYT
TRBD2,.,TRBV7-2,TRBJ2-2,ASSMTSGGFNTGELF
TRBD1,.,TRBV2,TRBJ1-2,ASSTGQDYGYT
.,.,TRBV5-1,TRBJ2-7,ASSLGGDIAYEQY
TRBD1,.,TRBV12-3/TRBV12-4,TRBJ1-2,ASSLGTGTDGYT
.,many,TRBV7-2,TRBJ1-6,ASSASQSGSPLH